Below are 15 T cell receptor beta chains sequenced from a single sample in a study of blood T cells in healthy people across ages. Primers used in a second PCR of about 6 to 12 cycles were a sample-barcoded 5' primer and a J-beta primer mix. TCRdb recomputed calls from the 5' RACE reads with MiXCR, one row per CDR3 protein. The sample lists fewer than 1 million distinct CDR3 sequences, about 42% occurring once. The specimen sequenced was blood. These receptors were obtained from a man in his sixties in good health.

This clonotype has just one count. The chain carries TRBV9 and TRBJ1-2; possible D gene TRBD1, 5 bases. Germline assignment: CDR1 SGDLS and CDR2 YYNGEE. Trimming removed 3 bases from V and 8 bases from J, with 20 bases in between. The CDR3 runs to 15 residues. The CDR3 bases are TGTGCCAGCAGCGGGGACGCCATATGGTTTTCGGGCTACACCTTC. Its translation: CASSGDAIWFSGYTF.

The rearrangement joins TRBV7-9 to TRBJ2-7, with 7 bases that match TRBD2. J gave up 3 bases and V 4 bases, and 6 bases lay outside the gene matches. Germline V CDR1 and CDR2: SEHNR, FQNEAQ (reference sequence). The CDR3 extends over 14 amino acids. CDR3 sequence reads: CASSSVGGIYEQYF. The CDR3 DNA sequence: TGTGCCAGCAGCTCGGTGGGGGGGATCTACGAGCAGTACTTC.

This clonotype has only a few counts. The CDR3 region has the DNA TGTGCCACCGCACCGGGACAGAATTATGGCTACACCTTC. This translates into CATAPGQNYGYTF. This chain joins TRBV15 and TRBJ1-2; 7 positions match TRBD1. The CDR3 extends over 13 amino acids. V lost 8 bases and J lost 5; bases outside the gene matches: 8. Looked up from germline, CDR1 is LNHNV and CDR2 is YYDKDF (reference sequence).

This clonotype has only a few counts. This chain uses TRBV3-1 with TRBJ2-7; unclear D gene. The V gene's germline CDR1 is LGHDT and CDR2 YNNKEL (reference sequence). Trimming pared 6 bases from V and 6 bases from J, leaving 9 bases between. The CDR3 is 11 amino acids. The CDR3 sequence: CASRIGGEQYF. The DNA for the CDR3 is TGTGCCAGCAGGATCGGCGGCGAGCAGTACTTC.

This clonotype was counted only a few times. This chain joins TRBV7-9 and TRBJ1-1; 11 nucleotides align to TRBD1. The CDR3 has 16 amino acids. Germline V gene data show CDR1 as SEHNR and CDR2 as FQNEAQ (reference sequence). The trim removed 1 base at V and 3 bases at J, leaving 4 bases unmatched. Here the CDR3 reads CASSLGGTGGYTEAFF. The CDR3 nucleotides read TGTGCCAGCAGCTTAGGGGGGACAGGGGGGTACACTGAAGCTTTCTTT. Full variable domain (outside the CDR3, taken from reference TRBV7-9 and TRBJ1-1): DTGVSQNPRHKITKRGQNVTFRCDPISEHNRLYWYRQTLGQGPEFLTYFQNEAQLEKSRLLSDRFSAERPKGSFSTLEIQRTEQGDSAMYLCASSLGGTGGYTEAFFGQGTRLTVV.

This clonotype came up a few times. This chain's CDR3 is CSARGFGQQTYEQYF. The CDR3 region has the DNA TGCAGTGCTAGAGGCTTCGGACAGCAAACCTACGAGCAGTACTTC. This chain uses TRBV20-1 with TRBJ2-7, with TRBD1 as a possible D gene (6 bases). Germline CDR1 is DFQATT and CDR2 is SNEGSKA (reference sequence). The CDR3 covers 15 residues. The V gene lost 1 base and the J gene lost 2 bases, with 15 bases spanning the gap.

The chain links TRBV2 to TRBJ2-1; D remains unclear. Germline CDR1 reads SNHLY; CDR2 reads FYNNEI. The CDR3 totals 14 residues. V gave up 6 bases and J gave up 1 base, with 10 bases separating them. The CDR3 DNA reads TGTGCCAGCAGCGTAGAAATTTCCTACAATGAGCAGTTCTTC. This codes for CASSVEISYNEQFF.

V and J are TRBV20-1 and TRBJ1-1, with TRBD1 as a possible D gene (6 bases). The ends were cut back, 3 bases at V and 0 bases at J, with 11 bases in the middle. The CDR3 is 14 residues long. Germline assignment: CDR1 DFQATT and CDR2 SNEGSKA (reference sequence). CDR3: CSARKGHMNTEAFF. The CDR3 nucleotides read TGCAGTGCTAGGAAGGGACATATGAACACTGAAGCTTTCTTT.

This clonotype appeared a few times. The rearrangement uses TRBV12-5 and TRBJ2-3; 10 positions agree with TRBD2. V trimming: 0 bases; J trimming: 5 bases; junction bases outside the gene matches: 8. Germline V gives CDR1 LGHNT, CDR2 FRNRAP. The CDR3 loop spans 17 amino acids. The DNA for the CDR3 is TGTGCTAGTGGTTTGGTGGTGGTAGCGGGGGGCCAAGATACGCAGTATTTT. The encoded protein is CASGLVVVAGGQDTQYF.

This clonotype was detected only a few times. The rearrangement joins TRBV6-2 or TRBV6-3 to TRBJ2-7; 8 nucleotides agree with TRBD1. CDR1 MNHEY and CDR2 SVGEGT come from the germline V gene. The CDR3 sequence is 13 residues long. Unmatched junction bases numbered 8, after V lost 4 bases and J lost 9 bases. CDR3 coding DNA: TGTGCCAGCAGTTCCCGACAGGGGACTTCGCAGTACTTC. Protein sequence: CASSSRQGTSQYF.

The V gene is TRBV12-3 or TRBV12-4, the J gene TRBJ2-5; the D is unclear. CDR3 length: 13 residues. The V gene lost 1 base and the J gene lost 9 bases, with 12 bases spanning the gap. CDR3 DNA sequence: TGTGCCAGCAGTTTAGGTTATCTGTGGGCCCAGTACTTC. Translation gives CASSLGYLWAQYF.

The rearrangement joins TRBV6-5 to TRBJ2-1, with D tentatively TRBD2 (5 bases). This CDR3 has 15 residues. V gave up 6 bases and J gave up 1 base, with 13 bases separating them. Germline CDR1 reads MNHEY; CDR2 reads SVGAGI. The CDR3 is CASRATRTSYNEQFF. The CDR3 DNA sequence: TGTGCCAGCAGGGCGACGAGGACTTCCTACAATGAGCAGTTCTTC.

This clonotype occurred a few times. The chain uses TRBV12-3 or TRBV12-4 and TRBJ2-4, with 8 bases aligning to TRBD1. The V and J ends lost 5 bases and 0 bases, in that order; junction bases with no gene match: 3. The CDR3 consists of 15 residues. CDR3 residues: CASSIQGAAKNIQYF. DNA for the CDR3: TGTGCCAGCAGTATTCAGGGGGCAGCCAAAAACATTCAGTACTTC.

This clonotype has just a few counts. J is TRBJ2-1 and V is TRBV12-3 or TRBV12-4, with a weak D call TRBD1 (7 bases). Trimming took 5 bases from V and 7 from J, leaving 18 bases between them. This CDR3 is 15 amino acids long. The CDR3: CASSPSRGVGNEQFF. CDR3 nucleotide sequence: TGTGCCAGCAGTCCTTCCAGGGGGGTAGGGAATGAGCAGTTCTTC.

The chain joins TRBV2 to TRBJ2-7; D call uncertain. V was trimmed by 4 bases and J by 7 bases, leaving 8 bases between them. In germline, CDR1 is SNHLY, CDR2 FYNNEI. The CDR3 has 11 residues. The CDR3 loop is CASSAHNEQYF. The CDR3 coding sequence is TGTGCCAGCAGTGCTCACAATGAGCAGTACTTC.